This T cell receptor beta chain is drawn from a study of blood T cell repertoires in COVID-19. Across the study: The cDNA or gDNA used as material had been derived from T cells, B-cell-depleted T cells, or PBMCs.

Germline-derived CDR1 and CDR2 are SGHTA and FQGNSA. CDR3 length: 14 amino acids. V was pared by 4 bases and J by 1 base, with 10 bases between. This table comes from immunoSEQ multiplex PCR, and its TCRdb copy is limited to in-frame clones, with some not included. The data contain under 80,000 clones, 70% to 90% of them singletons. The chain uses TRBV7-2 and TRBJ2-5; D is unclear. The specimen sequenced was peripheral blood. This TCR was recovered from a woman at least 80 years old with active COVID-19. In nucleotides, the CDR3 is TGTGCCAGCAGCTATCTTCAGATCCAAGAGACCCAGTACTTC. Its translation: CASSYLQIQETQYF. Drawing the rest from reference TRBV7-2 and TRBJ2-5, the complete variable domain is GAGVSQSPSNKVTEKGKDVELRCDPISGHTALYWYRQSLGQGLEFLIYFQGNSAPDKSGLPSDRFSAERTGGSVSTLTIQRTQQEDSAVYLCASSYLQIQETQYFGPGTRLLVL.